This is a list of T cell receptor beta chains from one sample in a study of control samples from healthy donors and cancer patients. This table comes from immunoSEQ multiplex PCR, and its TCRdb copy is limited to in-frame clones, with some not included. The sample yields roughly 20,000 clones, around 83% seen once. Specimen: PBMCs. The receptors originated from a man aged 55-75 years with head and neck cancer. Both conserved end residues are part of each CDR3. A D gene is named only where the DNA matches it firmly. For some rows the clone size is stated as once, few or many, or as a class when expanded; others skip it.

v_call,clone_size,j_call,cdr3_length,d_call,cdr3_aa,cdr3_nt
TRBV15,-,TRBJ2-7,15,TRBD1,CATSRARDRPSEQYF,TGTGCCACCAGCAGAGCCCGGGACAGGCCCTCCGAGCAGTACTTC
TRBV5-1,-,TRBJ1-1,15,-,CASSPLRGWDTEAFF,TGCGCCAGCAGCCCGTTGCGGGGTTGGGACACTGAAGCTTTCTTT
TRBV11-2,-,TRBJ2-1,19,TRBD2,CASSLGGLAGAVPYNEQFF,TGTGCCAGCAGCTTAGGGGGACTAGCGGGGGCCGTACCCTACAATGAGCAGTTCTTC
TRBV28,-,TRBJ2-6,13,-,CASEVSGANVLTF,TGTGCCAGCGAAGTCTCTGGGGCCAACGTCCTGACTTTC
TRBV27,-,TRBJ2-3,15,-,CASPPDRPVFDTQYF,TGTGCCAGCCCCCCAGACCGGCCCGTTTTCGATACGCAGTATTTT
TRBV9,-,TRBJ2-4,13,-,CASSQKGGNIQYF,TGTGCCAGCAGCCAAAAGGGGGGGAACATTCAGTACTTC
TRBV28,-,TRBJ2-1,16,TRBD2,CASKRSRSGSGNEQFF,TGTGCCAGCAAGAGGTCAAGGAGCGGGAGTGGGAATGAGCAGTTCTTC
TRBV3-1/TRBV3-2,-,TRBJ1-6,15,TRBD1,CASSQHRGSNSPLHF,TGTGCCAGCAGCCAGCACAGGGGCTCAAATTCACCCCTCCACTTT
TRBV19,-,TRBJ2-7,12,TRBD1,CASGGQGYEQYF,TGTGCCAGTGGGGGACAGGGCTACGAGCAGTACTTC
TRBV6-5,-,TRBJ2-7,14,-,CASSPTGAPYEQYF,TGTGCCAGCAGTCCGACCGGGGCCCCCTACGAGCAGTACTTC
TRBV6-5,-,TRBJ2-3,13,-,CASSYSSRGSQYF,TGTGCCAGCAGTTACTCGTCCAGGGGTTCGCAGTATTTT
TRBV29-1,-,TRBJ1-3,12,-,CSVTSSGNTIYF,TGCAGCGTGACATCCTCTGGAAACACCATATATTTT
TRBV12-3/TRBV12-4,-,TRBJ2-1,11,-,CASGLGYEQFF,TGTGCCAGTGGCCTGGGTTATGAGCAGTTCTTC
TRBV11-2,-,TRBJ2-7,11,-,CASSLVNEQYF,TGTGCCAGCAGCTTAGTAAACGAGCAGTACTTC
TRBV5-1,-,TRBJ2-1,13,-,CASSLRAGNEQFF,TGCGCCAGCAGCTTGAGAGCGGGCAATGAGCAGTTCTTC
TRBV6-5,few,TRBJ2-3,14,-,CASSGQSGADTQYF,TGTGCCAGCTCAGGACAGTCTGGGGCAGATACGCAGTATTTT
TRBV28,-,TRBJ1-6,18,TRBD1,CASSLLTGGLSDNSPLHF,TGTGCCAGCAGTTTACTCACAGGGGGGCTATCGGATAATTCACCCCTCCACTTT
TRBV2,-,TRBJ2-1,15,-,CASSERQSRYNEQFF,TGTGCCAGCAGTGAAAGGCAAAGCCGCTACAATGAGCAGTTCTTC
TRBV6-5,medium-sized,TRBJ1-1,15,-,CASSYYAGAATEAFF,TGTGCCAGCAGTTACTATGCGGGCGCGGCCACTGAAGCTTTCTTT
TRBV29-1,-,TRBJ2-7,12,-,CSVGGGLYEQYF,TGCAGCGTGGGGGGGGGCCTGTACGAGCAGTACTTC
TRBV7-2,-,TRBJ2-1,13,-,CASSLVWGDEQFF,TGTGCCAGCAGCTTAGTATGGGGCGATGAGCAGTTCTTC
TRBV6-2/TRBV6-3,-,TRBJ2-7,20,TRBD1,CASSYSRAGGGRAVNYEQYF,TGTGCCAGCAGTTACTCGAGGGCAGGGGGCGGCCGAGCGGTAAACTACGAGCAGTACTTC
TRBV5-1,-,TRBJ1-4,15,-,CASSAGGVSNEKLFF,TGCGCCAGCAGCGCGGGAGGCGTATCAAATGAAAAACTGTTTTTT
TRBV4-3,-,TRBJ2-3,16,-,CASSQDTGRGGNTQYF,TGCGCCAGCAGCCAAGATACAGGGCGGGGAGGGAATACGCAGTATTTT
TRBV10-3,-,TRBJ1-2,13,-,CAISEAGTYGYTF,TGTGCCATCAGTGAGGCAGGGACCTATGGCTACACCTTC
TRBV28,-,TRBJ2-2,16,TRBD2,CASSFETSGITGELFF,TGTGCCAGCAGTTTCGAAACTAGCGGGATCACCGGGGAGCTGTTTTTT
TRBV14,-,TRBJ1-2,15,TRBD1,CASSLGTGGTLDYTF,TGTGCCAGCAGCCTAGGGACAGGGGGAACCCTGGACTACACCTTC
TRBV5-6,-,TRBJ2-5,17,-,CASSLSEGKGAQETQYF,TGTGCCAGCAGCCTGAGTGAAGGGAAGGGAGCCCAAGAGACCCAGTACTTC
TRBV14,-,TRBJ1-2,15,-,CASSQVGGRVYGYTF,TGTGCCAGCAGCCAAGTGGGGGGGCGCGTCTATGGCTACACCTTC
TRBV3-1/TRBV3-2,-,TRBJ1-2,14,-,CASAIRGGGYGYTF,TGTGCCAGCGCCATACGCGGAGGCGGCTATGGCTACACCTTC
TRBV11-2,-,TRBJ1-1,15,TRBD1,CASSSRAGGNTEAFF,TGTGCCAGCAGCTCCCGGGCAGGGGGCAACACTGAAGCTTTCTTT
TRBV5-1,-,TRBJ2-3,15,TRBD2,CASSLASGSSDTQYF,TGCGCCAGCAGCTTGGCCAGCGGGAGTAGTGATACGCAGTATTTT
TRBV2,-,TRBJ2-5,11,-,CASTGSGTQYF,TGTGCCAGCACAGGGTCAGGGACCCAGTACTTC
TRBV19,-,TRBJ1-2,13,-,CASMAGLSYGYTF,TGTGCCAGTATGGCAGGGTTAAGCTATGGCTACACCTTC
TRBV7-9,-,TRBJ1-1,18,-,CASSFLAASNRRNTEAFF,TGTGCCAGCAGCTTTTTGGCGGCAAGTAACAGGAGGAACACTGAAGCTTTCTTT
TRBV18,-,TRBJ2-5,13,-,CASSPPIEETQYF,TGTGCCAGCTCACCACCGATTGAAGAGACCCAGTACTTC
TRBV6-5,-,TRBJ1-1,12,TRBD1,CASRTGGEGAFF,TGTGCCAGCAGGACAGGGGGCGAAGGAGCTTTCTTT
TRBV28,once,TRBJ1-4,15,TRBD1,CASSFLGGGDEKLFF,TGTGCCAGCAGTTTCCTAGGGGGCGGGGATGAAAAACTGTTTTTT
TRBV4-1,-,TRBJ2-1,16,TRBD2,CASSQVLAGGRYEQFF,TGCGCCAGCAGCCAAGTACTAGCGGGGGGGCGGTATGAGCAGTTCTTC
TRBV7-9,-,TRBJ1-1,14,-,CASSPSGEGIEAFF,TGTGCCAGCAGCCCCTCGGGGGAGGGGATTGAAGCTTTCTTT
TRBV27,-,TRBJ2-5,14,-,CASSLTGLRETQYF,TGTGCCAGCAGTTTAACAGGGTTGAGAGAGACCCAGTACTTC
TRBV7-2,-,TRBJ2-3,16,TRBD2,CASSSIAGGGTDTQYF,TGTGCCAGCAGCTCCATAGCGGGGGGAGGGACAGATACGCAGTATTTT
TRBV5-1,-,TRBJ2-3,14,-,CASSLSPSTDTQYF,TGCGCCAGCAGCTTGTCCCCTAGCACAGATACGCAGTATTTT
TRBV6-5,-,TRBJ1-2,14,-,CASSYGQAPYGYTF,TGTGCCAGCAGTTACGGGCAGGCCCCCTATGGCTACACCTTC
TRBV3-1/TRBV3-2,-,TRBJ2-7,13,-,CASSQASFYEQYF,TGTGCCAGCAGCCAAGCCTCCTTCTACGAGCAGTACTTC
TRBV7-9,-,TRBJ1-1,12,-,CAVLKTGTEAFF,TGTGCCGTCCTTAAAACGGGCACTGAAGCTTTCTTT
TRBV19,-,TRBJ2-1,12,-,CASNTWGGEQFF,TGTGCCAGTAACACATGGGGCGGTGAGCAGTTCTTC
TRBV29-1,-,TRBJ1-4,14,-,CSVIITGINEKLFF,TGCAGCGTCATAATAACAGGAATTAATGAAAAACTGTTTTTT